Listed below are T cell receptor beta chains from one sample, sequenced in a study of T cells in Graves' hyperthyroidism and ophthalmopathy. TCRdb passed the multiplex PCR reads through MiXCR, listing each CDR3 protein once. The sample includes about 570,000 distinct CDR3 sequences, 35% to 55% of them seen just once. The material sequenced was peripheral blood or thyroid tissue (not recorded which). The receptor set was obtained from an adult woman with Graves' disease, either hyperthyroidism or ophthalmopathy (not recorded which). Both conserved end residues are part of each CDR3. D genes are given only for firm matches. The size of a clone is reported for some rows only, either as once, few or many, or as a class for expanded clones.

many	TRBV20-1	TRBJ2-5	NA	CSANPRTTLETQYF	TGCAGTGCTAACCCGAGGACGACCTTGGAGACCCAGTACTTC
NA	TRBV20-1	TRBJ1-6	TRBD1	CSARDQGRGHSPLHF	TGCAGTGCTAGAGATCAGGGCAGGGGGCATTCACCCCTCCACTTT
NA	TRBV15	TRBJ2-7	NA	CATSGDRVLGYEQYF	TGTGCCACCAGCGGAGACCGGGTCTTGGGGTACGAGCAGTACTTC
many	TRBV19	TRBJ1-5	NA	CATGRTAQVNQPQHF	TGTGCCACTGGTCGGACGGCCCAAGTCAATCAGCCCCAGCATTTT
many	TRBV12-3/TRBV12-4	TRBJ2-2	TRBD1	CASSPLDRGLWELFF	TGTGCCAGCAGTCCCTTGGACAGGGGGCTCTGGGAGCTGTTTTTT
NA	TRBV19	TRBJ1-5	NA	CASSIKGDQPQHF	TGTGCCAGTAGTATTAAAGGGGATCAGCCCCAGCATTTT
few	TRBV19	TRBJ1-5	NA	CASSIDMHSNQPQHF	TGTGCCAGTAGTATTGATATGCATAGCAATCAGCCCCAGCATTTT
NA	TRBV29-1	TRBJ2-5	NA	CSVVGAGETQYF	TGCAGCGTTGTGGGGGCTGGAGAGACCCAGTACTTC
many	TRBV5-4	TRBJ2-2	TRBD2	CASSFGTSGESTGELFF	TGTGCCAGCAGCTTCGGGACTAGCGGGGAGAGCACCGGGGAGCTGTTTTTT
many	TRBV20-1	TRBJ2-6	NA	CSARDPVGASGANVLTF	TGCAGTGCTAGAGACCCGGTCGGGGCCTCTGGGGCCAACGTCCTGACTTTC
many	TRBV11-2	TRBJ2-7	TRBD2	CASRSTSETNYEQYF	TGTGCCAGCAGATCCACTAGCGAGACAAACTACGAGCAGTACTTC
many	TRBV6-5	TRBJ2-7	TRBD1	CASSYTLGTEAHEQYF	TGTGCCAGCAGTTACACACTCGGGACAGAAGCCCACGAGCAGTACTTC
few	TRBV24-1	TRBJ2-1	NA	CATRGSWGYNEQFF	TGTGCCACCAGGGGGTCTTGGGGCTACAATGAGCAGTTCTTC
NA	TRBV11-3	TRBJ2-2	NA	CASSLTQGYGELFF	TGTGCCAGCAGCCTCACGCAGGGGTACGGGGAGCTGTTTTTT
few	TRBV7-2	TRBJ2-5	TRBD1	CASSSSGTGQETQYF	TGTGCCAGCAGCTCCTCCGGGACAGGTCAAGAGACCCAGTACTTC
many	TRBV7-8	TRBJ2-7	TRBD1	CASSKPGQSSYEQYF	TGTGCCAGCAGCAAACCGGGACAGAGCTCCTACGAGCAGTACTTC
NA	TRBV10-3	TRBJ1-2	NA	CAISESSGLAYGYTF	TGTGCCATCAGTGAGAGCTCAGGGTTAGCCTATGGCTACACCTTC
many	TRBV20-1	TRBJ2-2	NA	CSAALVGELFF	TGCAGTGCTGCTCTGGTTGGGGAGCTGTTTTTT
NA	TRBV7-2	TRBJ2-7	TRBD1	CASSDTGGGDYEQYF	TGTGCCAGCAGCGACACAGGGGGCGGTGACTACGAGCAGTACTTC
few	TRBV18	TRBJ1-1	NA	CASSPPKSVLTEAFF	TGTGCCAGCTCACCACCGAAATCGGTCCTCACTGAAGCTTTCTTT
NA	TRBV20-1	TRBJ2-5	TRBD1	CSATQQGGSNQPQYF	TGCAGTGCTACCCAACAGGGGGGTAGCAATCAGCCCCAGTACTTC
many	TRBV5-4	TRBJ1-1	TRBD1	CASSLPTGGAYEAFF	TGTGCCAGCAGCTTGCCTACAGGGGGCGCGTATGAAGCTTTCTTT
NA	TRBV7-2	TRBJ1-6	NA	CASSSDSSYNSPLHF	TGTGCCAGCAGCTCCGACAGCTCCTATAATTCACCCCTCCACTTT
NA	TRBV19	TRBJ1-1	NA	CASMVGMATEAFF	TGTGCCAGTATGGTGGGGATGGCCACTGAAGCTTTCTTT
once	TRBV14	TRBJ2-7	TRBD2	CASSQDLIGLAAYEQYF	TGTGCCAGCAGCCAAGATCTTATCGGACTAGCGGCCTACGAGCAGTACTTC
few	TRBV20-1	TRBJ1-1	NA	CSASSLMNTEAFF	TGCAGTGCTAGTTCCCTCATGAACACTGAAGCTTTCTTT
few	TRBV6-1	TRBJ1-5	NA	CASSERSGAALRQPQHF	TGTGCCAGCAGTGAAAGATCCGGGGCAGCCCTCCGGCAGCCCCAGCATTTT
NA	TRBV6-5	TRBJ2-6	TRBD1	CASSYSTGDGANVLTF	TGTGCCAGCAGTTATTCGACAGGGGATGGGGCCAACGTCCTGACTTTC
many	TRBV7-9	TRBJ1-4	NA	CASSFPPGPIATNEKLFF	TGTGCCAGCAGCTTTCCTCCGGGACCCATTGCAACTAATGAAAAACTGTTTTTT
few	TRBV6-6	TRBJ2-7	NA	CASRFTGSGNEQYF	TGTGCCAGCAGATTCACAGGGAGTGGAAACGAGCAGTACTTC
NA	TRBV29-1	TRBJ2-7	TRBD2	CSGRTSGSYEQYF	TGCAGCGGCCGGACTAGCGGGAGCTACGAGCAGTACTTC
many	TRBV15	TRBJ2-5	NA	CATSRAGETQYF	TGTGCCACCAGCCGAGCGGGAGAGACCCAGTACTTC
NA	TRBV15	TRBJ1-1	NA	CATSRDYEGTEAFF	TGTGCCACCAGCAGAGATTATGAGGGGACTGAAGCTTTCTTT
many	TRBV11-2	TRBJ2-5	TRBD2	CASSPGTSGETQYF	TGTGCCAGCAGTCCCGGGACTAGCGGAGAGACCCAGTACTTC
NA	TRBV28	TRBJ1-2	NA	CASIDPGGYTF	TGTGCCAGCATTGATCCGGGTGGCTACACCTTC
NA	TRBV29-1	TRBJ2-7	NA	CSVESVSRGYYEQYF	TGCAGCGTTGAATCGGTGTCGAGAGGGTACTACGAGCAGTACTTC
NA	TRBV2	TRBJ2-7	TRBD2	CASISGTSGAYEQYF	TGTGCCAGCATATCGGGGACTAGCGGGGCCTACGAGCAGTACTTC
once	TRBV14	TRBJ2-2	NA	CASSAGVNTGELLF	TGTGCCAGCTCCGCAGGGGTGAACACTGGGGAGCTGCTTTTT
NA	TRBV10-3	TRBJ1-4	NA	CAISESGVGNEKLFF	TGTGCCATCAGTGAGTCTGGGGTGGGGAATGAAAAACTGTTTTTT
many	TRBV11-2	TRBJ2-7	TRBD2	CASSLVAGGSGEQYF	TGTGCCAGCAGCTTAGTAGCGGGAGGCAGTGGGGAGCAGTACTTC
NA	TRBV27	TRBJ2-7	NA	CASSFLGSYEQYF	TGTGCCAGCAGTTTTCTGGGGTCCTACGAGCAGTACTTC
NA	TRBV15	TRBJ2-5	NA	CATSRDPTGQETQYF	TGTGCCACCAGCAGAGACCCAACAGGGCAGGAGACCCAGTACTTC
many	TRBV3-1	TRBJ2-5	NA	CASSLARVQTQYF	TGTGCCAGCAGCCTTGCCCGTGTTCAGACCCAGTACTTC
many	TRBV5-1	TRBJ2-7	NA	CASSWGSGGDPSSYEQYF	TGTGCCAGCAGCTGGGGCTCAGGTGGGGACCCGAGCTCCTACGAGCAGTACTTC